Sequencing of this T cell receptor (beta chain) was carried out in a study of blood T cell repertoires in COVID-19. Across the whole study: In each case, the material was cDNA or gDNA derived from T cells, B-cell-depleted T cells, or PBMCs.

Source study methods: Researchers report that nucleated cell counts were estimated from reference gene primer amplification. Libraries were prepared by immunoSEQ multiplex PCR; TCRdb keeps only in-frame clonotypes and omits some of them. The V and J calls and clone size were taken over from that table, and D and trimming were inferred from the DNA. Among roughly 60,000 clones listed, around 90% were seen once. Trimming shortened V by 6 bases and J by 7 bases, and 13 bases separated the two germline ends. The germline gives CDR1 SNHLY, CDR2 FYNNEI. The CDR3 consists of 12 residues. The chain carries TRBV2 and TRBJ2-7; no definite D call. The sample was peripheral blood. This TCR was recovered from a human donor in a cohort sampled during active COVID-19. The CDR3 protein is CASRVLTLEQYF. CDR3 nucleotide sequence: TGTGCCAGCAGGGTACTTACCCTGGAGCAGTACTTC.